The T cell receptor beta chain described here comes from a study of T-cell memory formation after mild COVID-19. Study context: TCR clusters were mostly donor specific.

The CDR3 is 13 amino acids. Germline CDR1 reads DFQATT; CDR2 reads SNEGSKA (reference sequence). The ends were cut back, 3 bases at V and 3 bases at J, with 9 bases in the middle. Employing constant-segment primers, 5'RACE generated TCR alpha and TCR beta cDNA libraries bearing sample barcodes and UMIs. TCRdb re-called the 5' RACE reads through MiXCR, storing one row per CDR3 protein. The sample consists of roughly 200,000 distinct CDR3 sequences, 16% of them appearing once. Findings of the study overall: Confirmation of SARS-CoV-2 specificity was lacking for second-wave clones peaking day 37. Contracting clones from day 15 to 85 showed balanced CD4/CD8; later expanders favored CD4+.

Concerning this clonotype itself: Its antigen is not known.

The chain combines TRBV20-1 with TRBJ1-5, with D unclear. This receptor was identified in an adult woman who had mild COVID-19 (a few samples of this study predate the infection). Cell type and time point are not known. Sequenced sample: PBMCs or a T cell subset sorted from them (not recorded which). CDR3 amino acids: CSARGFVNQPQHF. DNA for the CDR3: TGCAGTGCTAGGGGTTTCGTCAATCAGCCCCAGCATTTT.